Each of the 17 T cell receptor beta chains below was sequenced from the same sample in a study of T cell responses to AZD1222 COVID-19 vaccine. Sequencing was performed with immunoSEQ multiplex PCR; in TCRdb, only in-frame clones are kept and a portion is missing. This sample yields tens of thousands of clones, of which 70% to 90% are seen a single time; approximately 11% belongs to the top ten. This material consisted of peripheral blood, taken on day 0 of AZD1222 vaccination. All receptors derive from an adult in good health.

This chain uses TRBV5-1 with TRBJ2-1; unclear D gene. Germline loops: CDR1 SGHRS, CDR2 YFSETQ. This CDR3 contains 13 residues. Trimming took 6 bases from V and 10 from J, leaving 17 bases between them. The CDR3 region is CASKEADGREQFF. The CDR3 nucleotides read TGCGCCAGCAAGGAAGCAGACGGTCGCGAGCAGTTCTTC.

This sequence joins TRBV5-1 and TRBJ2-2; TRBD1 matches 7 bases. CDR3 length: 13 residues. Germline CDR1 reads SGHRS; CDR2 reads YFSETQ. The trim removed 6 bases at V and 5 bases at J, leaving 4 bases unmatched. CDR3 sequence reads: CASKQGQTGELFF. The CDR3 DNA follows: TGCGCCAGCAAACAGGGGCAAACCGGGGAGCTGTTTTTT.

The chain recombines TRBV6-6 with TRBJ1-6; the D is unclear. Germline V gene data show CDR1 as MNHNY and CDR2 as SVGAGI (reference sequence). Trimming shortened V by 1 base and J by 7 bases, and 5 bases separated the two germline ends. The CDR3 consists of 13 residues. The CDR3 DNA reads as TGTGCCAGCAGTTACTTGGGGAATTCACCCCTCCACTTT. Translation: CASSYLGNSPLHF.

The chain joins TRBV18 to TRBJ2-7, with D possibly being TRBD2 (6 bases). This CDR3 is 13 amino acids long. CDR1 is KGHSH and CDR2 is LQKENI in the germline V gene. V lost 3 bases and J lost 3, with 9 bases in between. As DNA, the CDR3 is TGTGCCAGCTCACCTAGCGGAAACTACGAGCAGTACTTC. It yields the protein CASSPSGNYEQYF.

The chain employs TRBV11-3 and TRBJ1-6; D ambiguous. Germline loops: CDR1 SGHNT, CDR2 YENEEA. This CDR3 is 13 amino acids long. V dropped 2 bases and J dropped 7 bases, with 6 bases sitting between them. The CDR3: CASSLNNNSPLHF. Here the CDR3 DNA reads TGTGCCAGCAGCTTAAACAACAATTCACCCCTCCACTTT.

The table lists this clone with a count of one. The rearrangement joins TRBV3-1 (or the pseudogene TRBV3-2) to TRBJ2-3; a weak D match, TRBD2 (5 bases). Germline CDR1 LGHDT, CDR2 YNNKEL (reference sequence). The CDR3 covers 15 residues. The V and J ends lost 2 bases and 6 bases respectively, with 15 bases between them. This chain's CDR3 is CASSQTPLPGDTQYF. CDR3 in DNA: TGTGCCAGCAGCCAAACCCCCCTTCCGGGGGATACGCAGTATTTT.

The chain uses TRBV10-3 and TRBJ1-2; D might be TRBD1 (5 bases). The CDR3 spans 14 residues. The ends were cut back, 4 bases at V and 4 bases at J, with 13 bases in the middle. Germline V CDR1 and CDR2: ENHRY, SYGVKD. The DNA of the CDR3 is TGTGCCATCAGTGGTGAGGGGCAAAGCTATGGCTACACCTTC. Protein: CAISGEGQSYGYTF.

The rearrangement uses TRBV5-1 and TRBJ2-2; D not certain. This CDR3 has 15 amino acids. Germline CDR1 and CDR2: SGHRS and YFSETQ. V was shortened by 0 bases and J by 2 bases, with 8 bases between the two germline ends. CDR3 sequence (DNA): TGCGCCAGCAGCTTGGTGGTAGGAAACACCGGGGAGCTGTTTTTT. Protein product: CASSLVVGNTGELFF.

V and J are TRBV11-2 and TRBJ2-2; maybe TRBD2 (6 bases). CDR3 length: 15 residues. Germline assignment: CDR1 SGHAT and CDR2 FQNNGV. The V gene lost 3 bases and the J gene lost 6 bases, with 14 bases spanning the gap. CDR3 protein: CASSFRTSGSGELFF. DNA of the CDR3: TGTGCCAGCAGCTTCCGAACGAGCGGGTCCGGGGAGCTGTTTTTT.

V gene TRBV2 combines with J gene TRBJ2-1; 15 positions match TRBD2. CDR3 length equals 15 residues. Germline V gives CDR1 SNHLY, CDR2 FYNNEI. With 5 bases clipped from V and 6 bases from J, the junction kept 2 bases outside the gene matches. In DNA, the CDR3 is TGTGCCAGCAGTCTGGGACTAGCGGGAGGCAATGAGCAGTTCTTC. Its protein product is CASSLGLAGGNEQFF.

This clone was observed a single time. The chain combines TRBV7-2 with TRBJ2-3; D may be TRBD1 or TRBD2 (8 bases each). The germline gives CDR1 SGHTA, CDR2 FQGNSA. V shed 5 bases and J shed 4 bases, with 16 bases lying between them. CDR3 size: 15 residues. The CDR3 loop reads CASSQGARGADTQYF. For the CDR3, the DNA is TGTGCCAGCAGCCAGGGGGCGCGGGGGGCAGATACGCAGTATTTT.

The V call is TRBV2, the J call TRBJ2-7, with D perhaps matching TRBD2 (6 bases). Germline loops: CDR1 SNHLY, CDR2 FYNNEI. V was shortened by 4 bases and J by 6 bases, with 13 bases between the two germline ends. This CDR3 contains 13 residues. The DNA of the CDR3 is TGTGCCAGCAGTGGGGGGGACTCCCTCGAGCAGTACTTC. This encodes CASSGGDSLEQYF.

The chain links TRBV28 to TRBJ2-7; 10 nucleotides align to TRBD1. The CDR3 contains 16 residues. Germline CDR1 and CDR2: MDHEN and SYDVKM. V dropped 4 bases and J dropped 5; count of bases not matched to a gene: 11. The CDR3 region has the DNA TGTGCCAGCAGTTCCACCGGGACAGGGGTATTCAACGAGCAGTACTTC. Protein sequence: CASSSTGTGVFNEQYF. The full variable domain, with the rest looked up from reference TRBV28 and TRBJ2-7, is DVKVTQSSRYLVKRTGEKVFLECVQDMDHENMFWYRQDPGLGLRLIYFSYDVKMKEKGDIPEGYSVSREKKERFSLILESASTNQTSMYLCASSSTGTGVFNEQYFGPGTRLTVT.

The V and J genes are TRBV19 and TRBJ2-3; no clear D gene. The CDR3 is 14 amino acids. The V gene's germline CDR1 is LNHDA and CDR2 SQIVND (reference sequence). V shed 3 bases and J shed 2 bases, with 9 bases lying between them. CDR3 region: CASSMWLDTDTQYF. The CDR3 DNA sequence: TGTGCCAGTAGTATGTGGCTAGACACAGATACGCAGTATTTT.

The chain joins TRBV28 to TRBJ1-4; D gene unclear. Germline V lookup: CDR1 MDHEN, CDR2 SYDVKM. The CDR3 is 14 residues long. The V end was cut by 2 bases, the J end by 7 bases, with 11 bases between. DNA of the CDR3: TGTGCCAGCAGTTTAACAGAAGGAATTGAAAAACTGTTTTTT. Residues: CASSLTEGIEKLFF.

This rearrangement joins TRBV30 to TRBJ1-6; a weak D match, TRBD1 (5 bases). The CDR3 covers 15 residues. CDR1 GTSNPN and CDR2 SVGIG come from the germline V gene (reference sequence). V was trimmed by 8 bases and J by 0 bases, leaving 14 bases between them. The CDR3 DNA follows: TGTGCCGGGGGGTGGAGAAGCTCCTATAATTCACCCCTCCACTTT. This codes for CAGGWRSSYNSPLHF. Looking up the rest from reference TRBV30 and TRBJ1-6 gives the full variable domain: SQTIHQWPATLVQPVGSPLSLECTVEGTSNPNLYWYRQAAGRGLQLLFYSVGIGQISSEVPQNLSASRPQDRQFILSSKKLLLSDSGFYLCAGGWRSSYNSPLHFGNGTRLTVT.

This rearrangement joins TRBV19 to TRBJ2-5; D might be TRBD1 (6 bases). Trimming cost V 5 bases and J 6 bases, with 13 bases left between them. Per germline, CDR1 LNHDA and CDR2 SQIVND (reference sequence). CDR3 size: 13 residues. CDR3 sequence: CASSSLQGQTQYF. The CDR3 DNA reads TGTGCCAGTAGTTCACTACAGGGTCAGACCCAGTACTTC.